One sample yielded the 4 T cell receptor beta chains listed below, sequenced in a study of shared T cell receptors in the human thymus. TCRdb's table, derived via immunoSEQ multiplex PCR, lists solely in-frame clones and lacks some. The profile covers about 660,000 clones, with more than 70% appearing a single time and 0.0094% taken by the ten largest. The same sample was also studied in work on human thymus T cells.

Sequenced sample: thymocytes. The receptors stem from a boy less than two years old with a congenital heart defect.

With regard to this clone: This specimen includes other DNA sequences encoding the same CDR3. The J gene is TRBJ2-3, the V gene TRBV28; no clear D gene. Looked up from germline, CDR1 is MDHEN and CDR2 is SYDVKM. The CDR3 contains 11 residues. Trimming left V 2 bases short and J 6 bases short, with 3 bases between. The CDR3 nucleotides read TGTGCCAGCAGTTTACGGGATACGCAGTATTTT. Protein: CASSLRDTQYF.

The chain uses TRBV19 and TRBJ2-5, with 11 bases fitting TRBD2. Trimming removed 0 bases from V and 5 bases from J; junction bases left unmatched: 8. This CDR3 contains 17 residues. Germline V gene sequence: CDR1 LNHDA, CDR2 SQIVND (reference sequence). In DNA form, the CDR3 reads TGTGCCAGTAGTATAGATGGTAGCGGGAGGGCCTTGGAGACCCAGTACTTC. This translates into CASSIDGSGRALETQYF.

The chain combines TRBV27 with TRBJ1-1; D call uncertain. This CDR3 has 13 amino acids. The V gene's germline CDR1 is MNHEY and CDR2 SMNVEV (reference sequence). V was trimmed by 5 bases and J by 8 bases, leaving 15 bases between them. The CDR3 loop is CASSPPGREEAFF. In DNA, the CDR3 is TGTGCCAGCAGTCCCCCGGGGAGGGAAGAAGCTTTCTTT.

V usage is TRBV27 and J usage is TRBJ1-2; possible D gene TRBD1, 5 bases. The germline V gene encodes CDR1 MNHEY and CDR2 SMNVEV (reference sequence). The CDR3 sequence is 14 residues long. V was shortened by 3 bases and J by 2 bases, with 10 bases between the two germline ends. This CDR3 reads CASSFGRVNYGYTF. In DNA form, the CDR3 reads TGTGCCAGCAGTTTTGGCAGGGTGAACTATGGCTACACCTTC.